The 21 T cell receptor beta chains below were found in one sample sequenced in a study of molecular identifiers for immune sequencing clone quantification. MiXCR, run by TCRdb on the PCR reads, gives a single entry per CDR3 protein. Among some 580,000 distinct CDR3 sequences listed, over 25% were seen once. The sequenced sample consisted of naive CD8+ T cells from blood, with Jurkat cell RNA spiked in. Described subset: FACS-sorted CD8+CD4-CCR7+CD45RA+ naive T cells. These TCRs come from a human donor in good health. Some libraries in this study had Jurkat cell RNA spiked in.

To note about this clonotype: A read error may account for a junction end that differs from germline. The chain employs TRBV11-1 and TRBJ2-7; TRBD2 matches at 12 bases. Germline CDR1 reads SGHAT; CDR2 reads FQDESV (reference sequence). The CDR3 sequence is 15 residues long. Here the CDR3 DNA reads TGTGCCAGCAGCCTGAGACTAGCGGGAGTTACTCAGCAGCACTTC. It encodes CASSLRLAGVTQQHF.

To note about this clonotype: Its ends do not fully match the called genes, so a read error is possible. The chain employs TRBV7-9 and TRBJ1-1; TRBD1 aligns across 7 bases. The CDR3 totals 16 residues. Germline loops: CDR1 SEHNR, CDR2 FQNEAQ (reference sequence). The CDR3 coding sequence is TGTGCCAGCAGCATGCCCCGACAGGGTTTGAACACTGAAGCTTCCTTT. Its translation: CASSMPRQGLNTEASF.

In regard to this clonotype: Possible read error: a much larger clone is one base away. The final CDR3 position lacks the conserved phenylalanine or tryptophan, pointing to a likely read error. The V call is TRBV7-8, the J call TRBJ1-5, with 7 bases lining up with TRBD1. The CDR3 length is 16 residues. CDR1 is SGHVS and CDR2 is FQNEAQ in the germline V gene. V shed 1 base, J shed 6 bases, and the junction held 9 bases outside the gene matches. DNA for the CDR3: TGTGCCAGCAGCTTAGGTCCCAGGGGGTGGGGTCAGCCCCAGCATCTT. This encodes CASSLGPRGWGQPQHL.

The V and J genes are TRBV27 and TRBJ2-7; TRBD2 aligns across 12 bases. CDR3 length equals 16 residues. V trimming: 6 bases; J trimming: 0 bases; junction bases outside the gene matches: 6. Germline CDR1 and CDR2: MNHEY and SMNVEV (reference sequence). The DNA for the CDR3 is TGTGCCAGCAGCCCGGGACTAGCGGGCCTCTCCTACGAGCAGTACTTC. Translation gives CASSPGLAGLSYEQYF.

The sample holds a few counts of this clonotype. The rearrangement links TRBV28 to TRBJ1-5; 7 positions match TRBD1. The germline gives CDR1 MDHEN, CDR2 SYDVKM. Germline trimming cut 6 bases from V and 2 bases from J; bases unmatched to any gene: 7. The CDR3 has 15 residues. CDR3 coding DNA: TGTGCCAGCAGATCCCGAGGACAGGGCAATCAGCCCCAGCATTTT. It translates to CASRSRGQGNQPQHF. The complete variable domain, with remaining parts taken from reference TRBV28 and TRBJ1-5, reads DVKVTQSSRYLVKRTGEKVFLECVQDMDHENMFWYRQDPGLGLRLIYFSYDVKMKEKGDIPEGYSVSREKKERFSLILESASTNQTSMYLCASRSRGQGNQPQHFGDGTRLSIL.

This clonotype appeared many times. The rearrangement joins TRBV28 to TRBJ2-7, with D tentatively TRBD1 (5 bases). With 3 bases removed from V and 4 bases from J, the gap between germline ends came to 10 bases. The CDR3 loop spans 13 amino acids. Germline V gives CDR1 MDHEN, CDR2 SYDVKM. CDR3: CASSFLPGYEQYF. CDR3 sequence (DNA): TGTGCCAGCAGTTTCCTCCCAGGGTACGAGCAGTACTTC.

About this clonotype: Lacking the conserved final phenylalanine or tryptophan, this CDR3 likely reflects a read error. The chain combines TRBV30 with TRBJ1-1; D is unclear. The CDR3 loop spans 12 amino acids. CDR1 is GTSNPN and CDR2 is SVGIG in the germline V gene (reference sequence). The germline V and J ends were trimmed by 1 base and 1 base, with 4 bases remaining between them. CDR3 sequence (DNA): TGTGCCTGGAGTGGGGCGAACACTGAAGCTTTCCTT. Its translation is CAWSGANTEAFL.

Details on this clonotype: A much larger clonotype is one base distant, so this may be a read error. The rearrangement links TRBV27 to TRBJ1-5; D gene unclear. The germline V gene has CDR1 MNHEY and CDR2 SMNVEV (reference sequence). The V gene lost 2 bases and the J gene lost 7 bases, with 9 bases spanning the gap. The CDR3 spans 13 residues. The CDR3, as DNA: TGTGCCAGCAGTTTAGCAGCGAGCCAGCCCCAGCATTTT. Translation gives CASSLAASQPQHF.

The rearrangement joins TRBV20-1 to TRBJ1-5; 8 positions agree with TRBD1. From germline, CDR1 is DFQATT and CDR2 SNEGSKA (reference sequence). V was pared by 0 bases and J by 4 bases, with 8 bases of the junction left unmatched. There are 16 residues in the CDR3. As DNA, the CDR3 is TGCAGTGCTAGAGATTTCAGGGGGCTTTCAAATCAGCCCCAGCATTTT. Protein: CSARDFRGLSNQPQHF.

This clonotype was picked up a small number of times. This CDR3 is CASSSIGGGEQYF. The CDR3 DNA sequence: TGTGCCAGCAGCTCAATAGGGGGTGGCGAGCAGTACTTC. The chain has TRBV7-9 and TRBJ2-7; weak D call: TRBD1 (6 bases). This CDR3 contains 13 residues. Germline values: CDR1 SEHNR, CDR2 FQNEAQ (reference sequence). Trimming took 4 bases from V and 6 from J, leaving 13 bases between them.

This clonotype was seen ten or more times. This chain uses TRBV12-3 or TRBV12-4 with TRBJ1-6; 7 bases agree with TRBD1. V shed 4 bases and J 8 bases; nucleotides not matched to a gene: 2. The CDR3 has 13 residues. The CDR3 loop reads CASSYTGDSPLHF. CDR3 DNA sequence: TGTGCCAGCAGTTATACAGGGGATTCACCCCTCCACTTT.

About this clonotype itself: The junction differs from germline at one of its ends, possibly a read error. The V and J genes are TRBV13 and TRBJ2-2; TRBD2 matches at 8 bases. Germline values: CDR1 PRHDT, CDR2 FYEKMQ (reference sequence). CDR3 size: 17 residues. CDR3 DNA: TGTGCCAGCAGCTTAACGAGCGGGGGCCCGAACAGCGGGGAGCTGTTTTTT. This encodes CASSLTSGGPNSGELFF.

This clonotype showed up many times. The chain couples TRBV15 to TRBJ1-2; D is unresolved. Per germline, CDR1 LNHNV and CDR2 YYDKDF (reference sequence). The CDR3 length is 12 residues. Trimming removed 7 bases from V and 10 bases from J, with 16 bases in between. The CDR3 DNA follows: TGTGCCACCACCCTACGAGAGGCATCCTACACCTTC. This sequence encodes CATTLREASYTF.

Many counts were recorded for this clonotype. The genes are TRBV7-9 and TRBJ2-7, with a tentative D call TRBD1 (6 bases). The CDR3 extends over 15 amino acids. V was pared by 4 bases and J by 11 bases, with 24 bases between. Per the germline V gene, CDR1 is SEHNR and CDR2 is FQNEAQ (reference sequence). CDR3 protein: CASSSTGKRTKAEYF. CDR3 sequence (DNA): TGTGCCAGCAGCTCCACAGGGAAGCGTACAAAGGCGGAGTACTTC.

Notes on this clonotype: Given a much more abundant clone one base away, this may be a read error. The CDR3 ends on some other residue instead of the conserved phenylalanine or tryptophan, so this is likely a read error. This rearrangement joins TRBV7-6 to TRBJ1-5; 8 positions match TRBD1. This CDR3 is built from 15 residues. Germline CDR1 is SGHVS and CDR2 is FNYEAQ. V shed 5 bases, J shed 7 bases, and the junction held 10 bases outside the gene matches. The CDR3 here is CASSPGQGGGQPQHS. For the CDR3, the DNA is TGTGCCAGCAGCCCCGGACAGGGCGGGGGACAGCCCCAGCATTCT.

This clonotype occurred many times. The gene calls are TRBV29-1 and TRBJ2-6; D is unclear. CDR1 is SQVTM and CDR2 is ANQGSEA in the germline V gene. This CDR3 has 14 amino acids. Trimming removed 1 base at V and 4 bases at J, with 8 bases between. The CDR3 reads CSVEGEFGANVLTF. The DNA of the CDR3 is TGCAGCGTTGAAGGTGAATTCGGGGCCAACGTCCTGACTTTC.

With regard to this clonotype: A much larger clone differs by one base, so this may be a read error. The gene calls are TRBV4-3 and TRBJ2-7, with D unclear. The V end was cut by 0 bases, the J end by 2 bases, with 11 bases between. The CDR3 runs 15 residues. CDR1 is LGHNA, CDR2 YSLEER, per germline. The CDR3 nucleotides read TGCGCCAGCAGCCAAGAGTACTCTTCGACCTACGAGCAGTACTTC. This codes for CASSQEYSSTYEQYF.

This clonotype was counted ten times or more. This chain links TRBV7-9 with TRBJ2-5, with no clear D. Germline-derived CDR1 and CDR2 are SEHNR and FQNEAQ (reference sequence). The CDR3 is 13 residues long. Trimming shortened V by 4 bases and J by 7 bases, and 13 bases separated the two germline ends. The CDR3 reads CASSSTLEGTQYF. Written as DNA, the CDR3 is TGTGCCAGCAGCTCGACCCTAGAAGGGACCCAGTACTTC.

Remarks on this clonotype: Since no conserved phenylalanine or tryptophan closes the CDR3, a read error is the likely cause. V gene TRBV20-1 combines with J gene TRBJ2-3; 7 bases are shared with TRBD1. This CDR3 has 13 residues. Germline loops: CDR1 DFQATT, CDR2 SNEGSKA (reference sequence). Trimming cost V 4 bases and J 7 bases; bases outside gene matches: 8. CDR3 amino acids: CSATEGAGYTQYL. The CDR3 region has the DNA TGCAGTGCTACCGAGGGGGCAGGGTATACGCAGTATCTT.

A word on this clonotype: A much larger clonotype is one base distant, so this may be a read error. The chain combines TRBV24-1 with TRBJ2-4; 7 bases match TRBD1. Germline V gene lookup returns CDR1 KGHDR and CDR2 SFDVKD. The CDR3 spans 17 residues. V dropped 4 bases and J dropped 1; count of bases not matched to a gene: 9. Here the CDR3 reads CATSDEGTAPAKNIQYF. The CDR3 DNA sequence: TGTGCCACCAGTGACGAAGGGACAGCCCCGGCCAAAAACATTCAGTACTTC.

A few counts support this clonotype. The chain links TRBV27 to TRBJ1-1; maybe TRBD1 (6 bases). The CDR3 loop spans 12 amino acids. Germline loops: CDR1 MNHEY, CDR2 SMNVEV (reference sequence). Trimming took 5 bases from V and 7 from J, leaving 11 bases between them. CDR3: CASSHTGNEAFF. Written as DNA, the CDR3 is TGTGCCAGCAGTCACACAGGGAATGAAGCTTTCTTT.